These 10 T cell receptor beta chains were all obtained from the same sample, sequenced in a study of cytomegalovirus exposure and HLA in healthy donors. The PCR had 60 Vbeta and 13 Jbeta primers. Sequencing was performed with immunoSEQ multiplex PCR; in TCRdb, only in-frame clones are kept and a portion is missing. The data hold about 140,000 clones, with 55% to 80% observed a single time. The sample was PBMCs. The origin of the receptors is a woman between 35 and 50 years old in good health and CMV-seronegative.

The chain employs TRBV18 and TRBJ1-2, with D perhaps matching TRBD1 (5 bases). There are 15 residues in the CDR3. Deletions cut 3 bases from V and 5 bases from J, with 16 bases between. The V gene's germline CDR1 is KGHSH and CDR2 LQKENI. CDR3 bases: TGTGCCAGCTCACCCCAAGGGGCAGTTGGGTATGGCTACACCTTC. The encoded protein is CASSPQGAVGYGYTF.

This clone showed up just once. The chain is built from TRBV6-5 and TRBJ2-7; TRBD1 matches at 9 bases. From germline, CDR1 is MNHEY and CDR2 SVGAGI. The CDR3 totals 14 residues. With 3 bases clipped from V and 3 bases from J, the junction kept 3 bases outside the gene matches. The CDR3, as DNA: TGTGCCAGCAGTTATCCGGGACAGGGCTACGAGCAGTACTTC. This codes for CASSYPGQGYEQYF.

The chain uses TRBV7-9 and TRBJ1-5, with a weak D call TRBD1 (6 bases). V gave up 4 bases and J gave up 0 bases, with 10 bases separating them. Germline lookup yields CDR1 SEHNR and CDR2 FQNEAQ (reference sequence). The CDR3 consists of 15 residues. The CDR3 loop reads CASSSNRASNQPQHF. Written as DNA, the CDR3 is TGTGCCAGCAGCTCAAACAGGGCTAGCAATCAGCCCCAGCATTTT.

V is TRBV20-1 and J is TRBJ1-5; D might be TRBD1 (6 bases). The V end was cut by 5 bases, the J end by 11 bases, with 13 bases between. The CDR3 length is 11 residues. In germline, CDR1 is DFQATT, CDR2 SNEGSKA (reference sequence). CDR3 in amino acids: CSALQGTAQHF. The DNA of the CDR3 is TGCAGTGCTCTACAGGGAACGGCCCAGCATTTT.

The chain carries TRBV5-1 and TRBJ1-2; TRBD1 matches 10 bases. This CDR3 comprises 14 residues. The junction had 5 bases not matched to a gene; V was cut back by 4 bases and J by 5 bases. Per germline, CDR1 SGHRS and CDR2 YFSETQ. The CDR3 region is CASSGTGEGYGYTF. CDR3 DNA: TGCGCCAGCAGCGGGACAGGGGAAGGATATGGCTACACCTTC.

On this clone: This same CDR3 is encoded by further DNA sequences in the sample. The V call is TRBV6-6, the J call TRBJ1-5; D might be TRBD1 (5 bases). This CDR3 comprises 12 residues. Trimming removed 2 bases from V and 7 bases from J, with 6 bases in between. CDR1 is MNHNY, CDR2 SVGAGI, per germline (reference sequence). CDR3 in DNA: TGTGCCAGCAGTTACGCAGGGCAGCCCCAGCATTTT. Its translation: CASSYAGQPQHF.

The J gene is TRBJ1-1, the V gene TRBV18, with D tentatively TRBD1 (6 bases). This CDR3 comprises 15 residues. The germline V gene has CDR1 KGHSH and CDR2 LQKENI. The V and J ends lost 1 base and 6 bases respectively, with 15 bases between them. The CDR3 here is CASSPRSGVGAEAFF. The DNA of the CDR3 is TGTGCCAGCTCACCACGTTCAGGGGTCGGCGCTGAAGCTTTCTTT.

This chain uses TRBV14 with TRBJ1-5; maybe TRBD1 (6 bases). CDR1 SGHDN and CDR2 FVKESK come from the germline V gene. This CDR3 comprises 17 residues. V lost 0 bases and J lost 7, with 19 bases in between. The CDR3 reads CASSQEIGRQDEQPQHF. DNA of the CDR3: TGTGCCAGCAGCCAAGAAATAGGAAGACAGGATGAGCAGCCCCAGCATTTT.

The chain combines TRBV19 with TRBJ2-5; 9 nucleotides align to TRBD1. V gave up 10 bases and J gave up 4 bases; unmatched junction bases: 7. CDR3 length: 13 amino acids. Germline V gene lookup returns CDR1 LNHDA and CDR2 SQIVND (reference sequence). CDR3 nucleotide sequence: TGTGCCACCGCAGGGACAGGGCGAGAGACCCAGTACTTC. Residues: CATAGTGRETQYF.

This clone was seen a few times. The chain uses TRBV6-5 and TRBJ1-2; perhaps TRBD1 as D (6 bases). Trimming removed 0 bases at V and 5 bases at J, with 13 bases between. Per the germline V gene, CDR1 is MNHEY and CDR2 is SVGAGI. CDR3 length: 15 amino acids. CDR3: CASSYSSGTRYGYTF. In DNA form, the CDR3 reads TGTGCCAGCAGTTACTCGTCCGGGACACGTTATGGCTACACCTTC.